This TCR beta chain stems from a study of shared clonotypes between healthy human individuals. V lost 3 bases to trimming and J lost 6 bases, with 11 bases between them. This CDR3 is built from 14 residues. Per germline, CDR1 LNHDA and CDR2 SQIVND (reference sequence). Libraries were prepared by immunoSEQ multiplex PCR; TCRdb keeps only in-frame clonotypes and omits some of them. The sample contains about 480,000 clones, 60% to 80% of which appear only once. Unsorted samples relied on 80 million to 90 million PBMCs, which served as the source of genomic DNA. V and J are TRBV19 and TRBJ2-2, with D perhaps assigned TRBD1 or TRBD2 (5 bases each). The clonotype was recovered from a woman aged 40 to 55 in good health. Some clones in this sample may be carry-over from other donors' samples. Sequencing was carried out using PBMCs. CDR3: CASSIGARAGELFF. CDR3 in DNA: TGTGCCAGTAGTATTGGGGCGCGGGCCGGGGAGCTGTTTTTT.